This T cell receptor (beta chain) was recorded in a study of shared clonotypes between healthy human individuals (dated by TCRdb to the early 2020s). Describing the broader study: A few men and a couple of women, aged 18 to 49 years, made up the cohort. To increase sequencing depth and limit assay-specific biases, different laboratories used diverse techniques to prepare libraries and sequence TCR repertoires. For each donor, CD4 naive and CD4 memory were each run on three plates, CD8 naive on two plates, and CD8 memory on one plate. Between about 0.9 and 8.9 billion PBMCs per donor were obtained by leukapheresis. To estimate repertoire size and how much clonotype sharing occurs between individuals, the study deeply sequenced the blood TCR repertoires of five healthy adults.

Healthy HIV-negative adults with no recently reported acute infections or vaccinations were included as donors. All donors were Caucasian adults living in Nashville, Tennessee, USA. CD4+ T cells were enriched through magnetic negative selection, after which naive cells were positively selected on CD45RA and the remaining negative fraction served as the memory subset. After blood collection by leukapheresis, PBMCs were isolated using Ficoll-Histopaque density gradient centrifugation and then cryopreserved in the vapor phase of liquid nitrogen. Purity and quantity of every magnetically sorted T cell population were checked by analytical flow cytometry. From each sorted fraction, genomic DNA was isolated and quantified by UV absorbance on a Nanodrop 2000c. This clone has just a few counts. Its recognized antigen is unknown. No much larger clone is present one base from it, and per-base qualities are unavailable.

General conclusions and limits of the study: Sampling was restricted to blood, and TCR repertoires in tissues likely differ from the TCR repertoires found in blood. Based on pairwise subsampling, the degree of clonotype sharing among donors was expected to be affected by sequencing depth. Sharing across a handful of donors was observed for around 5% of naive CD4, over 3% of naive CD8, over 2% of memory CD4, and around 0.4% of memory CD8 clonotypes. Even with the large sequencing depth, rarefaction of the sorted-subset datasets indicated that sequencing was incomplete. Estimated clonotype richness was generally larger for naive than for memory subsets. Higher generation probabilities were observed for clonotypes shared by all four sorted-subset donors than for non-shared clonotypes. Because the study included a small number of donors, the genetic and exposure-history diversity represented was limited.

Using the deep immunoSEQ assay, TCR CDR3 regions were amplified from genomic DNA by multiplex PCR. Extracted genomic DNA from each cell subset was distributed evenly across all wells of several immunoSEQ 96-well plates, and each plate was treated as a replicate. For sorted subsets, each replicate PCR was loaded with about 0.2 ug genomic DNA, equivalent to 25,000 to 35,000 T cell genomes. Purified libraries were measured with a Qubit 3.0 fluorometer, size-checked on a Bioanalyzer 2100, and measured again with the KAPA Library Quantification kit. Every immunoSEQ 96-well plate was sequenced on a separate single-read 150-cycle Illumina NextSeq 550 flow cell. The authors' pipeline ran thus. The immunoSEQ output contained only junctional sequences without quality scores, so filtering could not match that applied to full-length reads. To assign V/J genes and CDR3, sequences were annotated using PyIR, a Python wrapper for IgBLAST v1.9, with IMGT germline references. Reads with weak V/J assignments (E-value above 1e-6), missing CDR3, stop codons, out-of-frame junctions, or ambiguous translated residues were removed. V3J clonotypes were defined by identical inferred V gene, J gene, and CDR3 amino acid sequence. The percentage overlap between two repertoires was calculated by dividing the number of shared unique clonotypes by the size of the smaller repertoire. RTK rarefaction, the Chao1 estimator, and Recon v2.1 estimates of unobserved clonotypes were used to assess repertoire richness. Generation probabilities were computed with OLGA for all TCRbeta clonotypes obtained by the gDNA method from four donors. In TCRdb, the immuneACCESS table is reduced to in-frame sequences with V and J assigned. These tables do not hold every clone; where another copy was compared, an unresolved V gene accounts for under half, and the others remain unexplained. Clone size and V and J calls were adopted from that table, with D and trimming inferred from the DNA. The sample table records roughly 760,000 clones; approximately 79% of these occur just once. The top ten constitute under 2% of the sample.

From the cysteine up to the phenylalanine, the CDR3 has a length of 14 residues. The retained sequence is limited to the CDR3, 42 bases, with the frame set at the first base. CDR1 and CDR2 (SGHNT, YYREEE) derive from the germline V gene (reference sequence). A distance of 12 bases separates the germline ends of V and J, which lose 5 bases and 1 base respectively. The chain is assembled from TRBV5-4 and TRBJ1-1, with no confident D gene call. This TCR was sampled from a woman in her thirties in good health. Sequencing was performed on memory CD4+ T cells sorted from blood. This sample's cell subset or site label indicates: CD45RA-negative fraction. At the DNA level, the sequence is TGTGCCAGCAGATCAAGGGCGGGGAACACTGAAGCTTTCTTT. Translated, this gives CASRSRAGNTEAFF. Full variable domain (CDR3 extended with the reference TRBV5-4 and TRBJ1-1 proteins): ETGVTQSPTHLIKTRGQQVTLRCSSQSGHNTVSWYQQALGQGPQFIFQYYREEENGRGNFPPRFSGLQFPNYSSELNVNALELDDSALYLCASRSRAGNTEAFFGQGTRLTVV.